The 24 T cell receptor beta chains in this list originate from one sample, sequenced in a study of beta chain features in type 1 diabetes. Reverse transcribing all isolated RNA meant expressed TCRB transcripts were sequenced. Assay used: immunoSEQ multiplex PCR; TCRdb lists only in-frame clones, some missing. The sample holds under 350,000 clones, roughly 8% seen once. Source material: central memory CD4+ T cells from blood. These receptors originate from a woman between 18 and 29 years old in good health.

A remark on this clone: One base away lies a much larger clone, so this may be a sequencing read error. This CDR3 is also generated by other DNA sequences in the sample. The chain uses TRBV6-6 and TRBJ2-1, with TRBD1 identical over 9 bases. The V gene end was trimmed by 11 bases and the J gene end by 8 bases; junction bases not matched to a gene: 13. Germline CDR1 MNHNY, CDR2 SVGAGI (reference sequence). This CDR3 is 14 amino acids long. CDR3 amino acids: CAGGYGQGRHEQFF. In DNA, the CDR3 is TGTGCCGGGGGTTACGGACAGGGGCGTCATGAGCAGTTCTTC.

This clone has just a few counts. This rearrangement joins TRBV30 to TRBJ2-5; possible D gene TRBD2, 6 bases. The DNA end favors TRBJ2-7, so the J call may be wrong. CDR1 GTSNPN and CDR2 SVGIG come from the germline V gene (reference sequence). This CDR3 spans 15 amino acids. In DNA form, the CDR3 reads TGTGCCTGGAGTGGGGGGGAAGGTAGCTCCTACGAGCAGTACTTC. It yields the protein CAWSGGEGSSYEQYF.

This clone has only a few counts. V is TRBV27 and J is TRBJ2-3; D is perhaps TRBD1 (7 bases). Germline V gene sequence: CDR1 MNHEY, CDR2 SMNVEV (reference sequence). CDR3 length: 17 amino acids. V was clipped by 5 bases and J by 0 bases, with 18 bases between them. CDR3 sequence (DNA): TGTGCCAGCAGTGCGGGACAGAGGAGATCTAGCACAGATACGCAGTATTTT. Protein: CASSAGQRRSSTDTQYF.

The genes are TRBV7-9 and TRBJ2-5, with D perhaps matching TRBD2 (7 bases). Germline lookup yields CDR1 SEHNR and CDR2 FQNEAQ (reference sequence). Trimming removed 5 bases at V and 2 bases at J, with 18 bases between. The CDR3 is 16 amino acids. The chain's CDR3 is CASSPWGGAWQETQYF. As DNA, the CDR3 is TGTGCCAGCAGCCCCTGGGGGGGCGCGTGGCAAGAGACCCAGTACTTC.

The sample holds a few counts of this clone. The V gene is TRBV30, the J gene TRBJ1-2; D is unclear. V was clipped by 0 bases and J by 5 bases, with 7 bases between them. Germline CDR1 GTSNPN, CDR2 SVGIG (reference sequence). This CDR3 region has 12 residues. CDR3 amino acids: CAWSVLLYGYTF. The CDR3 nucleotides read TGTGCCTGGAGTGTACTGCTTTATGGCTACACCTTC.

The V and J genes are TRBV14 and TRBJ1-3; D remains ambiguous. Looked up from germline, CDR1 is SGHDN and CDR2 is FVKESK. The length of the CDR3 is 14 residues. The germline V and J ends were trimmed by 4 bases and 3 bases, with 10 bases remaining between them. The DNA of the CDR3 is TGTGCCAGCAGCCCAGACATAAATGGAAACACCATATATTTT. Translated, it gives CASSPDINGNTIYF.

This clone was seen at least ten times. The chain recombines TRBV11-3 with TRBJ2-1; D assignment may be TRBD1 or TRBD2 (5 bases each). Germline V gene sequence: CDR1 SGHNT, CDR2 YENEEA. Trimming pared 5 bases from V and 9 bases from J, leaving 14 bases between. This CDR3 comprises 13 residues. CDR3 amino acids: CASSPNEGSEQFF. The CDR3 bases are TGTGCCAGCAGCCCCAATGAGGGGTCTGAGCAGTTCTTC.

The chain joins TRBV7-2 to TRBJ2-4; the D is unclear. V shed 1 base and J shed 3 bases, with 4 bases lying between them. The CDR3 is 13 amino acids. CDR1 is SGHTA, CDR2 FQGNSA, per germline. The CDR3 is CASSLDFKNIQYF. The CDR3 DNA is TGTGCCAGCAGCTTAGATTTCAAAAACATTCAGTACTTC.

This clone was observed a few times. V gene TRBV28 combines with J gene TRBJ2-5; the D call may be TRBD1 or TRBD2 (5 bases each). Trimming left V 4 bases short and J 4 bases short, with 19 bases between. Germline V lookup: CDR1 MDHEN, CDR2 SYDVKM. The CDR3 sequence is 16 residues long. CDR3 sequence: CASSSPRGQGRETQYF. In nucleotides, the CDR3 is TGTGCCAGCAGTTCCCCCCGAGGGCAGGGCCGAGAGACCCAGTACTTC.

The chain joins TRBV7-2 to TRBJ1-2; D uncertain. The CDR3 spans 13 residues. The V gene lost 1 base and the J gene lost 2 bases, with 5 bases spanning the gap. CDR1 is SGHTA, CDR2 FQGNSA, per germline. This CDR3 reads CASSLGVNYGYTF. The CDR3 DNA reads TGTGCCAGCAGCTTAGGGGTCAACTATGGCTACACCTTC.

V and J are TRBV18 and TRBJ1-1; D may be TRBD1 (6 bases). Per the germline V gene, CDR1 is KGHSH and CDR2 is LQKENI. The CDR3 covers 12 residues. V was shortened by 6 bases and J by 11 bases, with 16 bases between the two germline ends. CDR3: CASSEKQGRAFF. CDR3 nucleotide sequence: TGTGCCAGCTCTGAGAAGCAGGGGAGGGCTTTCTTT.

The rearrangement links TRBV7-9 to TRBJ2-7, with 14 nucleotides matching TRBD2. The germline gives CDR1 SEHNR, CDR2 FQNEAQ (reference sequence). V lost 2 bases and J lost 5; bases outside the gene matches: 5. This CDR3 has 16 residues. CDR3 protein: CASSLYATSGRDEQYF. The CDR3 nucleotides are TGTGCCAGCAGCTTATATGCGACTAGCGGGAGGGACGAGCAGTACTTC.

This sequence joins TRBV7-6 and TRBJ2-7, with D perhaps TRBD1 (6 bases). Germline assignment: CDR1 SGHVS and CDR2 FNYEAQ. This CDR3 is built from 13 residues. V lost 4 bases and J 4 bases, leaving 11 bases between the germline ends. CDR3 sequence reads: CASSSQQGYEQYV. CDR3 nucleotide sequence: TGTGCCAGCAGCTCTCAACAGGGTTACGAGCAGTACGTC.

The table lists this clone with a few counts. The chain uses TRBV7-9 and TRBJ2-1; 7 bases match TRBD2. The CDR3 contains 16 residues. The V gene's germline CDR1 is SEHNR and CDR2 FQNEAQ (reference sequence). The ends lost 5 bases at V and 6 bases at J; junction bases unmatched: 13. CDR3 amino acids: CASSPELAGVGNEQFF. CDR3 nucleotides: TGTGCCAGCAGCCCCGAATTGGCGGGGGTCGGCAATGAGCAGTTCTTC.

The V and J genes are TRBV9 and TRBJ2-2; no definite D call. Trimming shortened V by 4 bases and J by 0 bases, and 7 bases separated the two germline ends. The CDR3 contains 14 residues. Germline assignment: CDR1 SGDLS and CDR2 YYNGEE. The CDR3 DNA is TGTGCCAGCAGCTTCGTCACGAACACCGGGGAGCTGTTTTTT. Protein: CASSFVTNTGELFF.

This clone turned up a few times. The V call is TRBV7-2, the J call TRBJ1-1, with D maybe TRBD1 (5 bases). Germline lookup yields CDR1 SGHTA and CDR2 FQGNSA. Trimming took 5 bases from V and 6 from J, leaving 16 bases between them. This CDR3 is 14 amino acids long. The CDR3 DNA sequence: TGTGCCAGCAGCCGCGACCGGGCCAGGGCTGAAGCTTTCTTT. This encodes CASSRDRARAEAFF. Full variable domain (rest looked up from reference TRBV7-2 and TRBJ1-1): GAGVSQSPSNKVTEKGKDVELRCDPISGHTALYWYRQSLGQGLEFLIYFQGNSAPDKSGLPSDRFSAERTGGSVSTLTIQRTQQEDSAVYLCASSRDRARAEAFFGQGTRLTVV.

This clone was seen a few times. The chain uses TRBV4-3 and TRBJ2-1, with TRBD1 as a possible D gene (6 bases). The germline V gene encodes CDR1 LGHNA and CDR2 YSLEER. The CDR3 contains 16 residues. V was cut by 4 bases and J by 0 bases, with 13 bases left in between. The CDR3 sequence: CASSPRAGASYNEQFF. CDR3 nucleotides: TGCGCCAGCAGCCCCAGGGCAGGGGCCTCCTACAATGAGCAGTTCTTC.

This clone was seen more than once but under ten times. The chain has TRBV2 and TRBJ1-2; TRBD1 matches at 8 bases. The CDR3 length is 13 residues. V lost 2 bases to trimming and J lost 10 bases; unmatched junction nucleotides: 6. Germline CDR1 and CDR2: SNHLY and FYNNEI. CDR3 nucleotide sequence: TGTGCCAGCAGTGAACGAGGACAGGGAGTCTACACCTTC. This codes for CASSERGQGVYTF.

The chain joins TRBV2 to TRBJ2-5; D may be TRBD2 (7 bases). The CDR3 length is 12 residues. Germline V gene sequence: CDR1 SNHLY, CDR2 FYNNEI. CDR3 sequence (DNA): TGTGTTACTGCGGGGGCGGACGAGACCCAGTACTTC. Protein sequence: CVTAGADETQYF.

The chain employs TRBV4-3 and TRBJ2-1; weak D call: TRBD2 (6 bases). Trimming removed 0 bases from V and 4 bases from J, with 13 bases in between. The CDR3 is made up of 16 amino acids. Germline V CDR1 and CDR2: LGHNA, YSLEER. CDR3 protein: CASSQEGRDPYNEQFF. The CDR3 bases are TGCGCCAGCAGCCAAGAAGGGCGGGACCCTTACAATGAGCAGTTCTTC.

A remark on this clone: At the DNA level, this CDR3 is encoded by other sequences in the same sample as well. This chain joins TRBV7-2 and TRBJ2-3, with no clear D. From germline, CDR1 is SGHTA and CDR2 FQGNSA. CDR3 length: 13 amino acids. V was shortened by 4 bases and J by 3 bases, with 8 bases between the two germline ends. The CDR3 nucleotides are TGTGCCAGCAGCTCATATCGGACAGATACGCAGTATTTT. Residues: CASSSYRTDTQYF.

This clone has only a few counts. The chain links TRBV28 to TRBJ1-4, with no clear D. Trimming cost V 5 bases and J 12 bases, with 13 bases left between them. Per the germline V gene, CDR1 is MDHEN and CDR2 is SYDVKM. The CDR3 is 12 amino acids. CDR3 residues: CASSGGWAELFF. CDR3 DNA sequence: TGTGCCAGCAGTGGAGGCTGGGCGGAACTGTTTTTT.

This clone was seen at least ten times. The chain links TRBV2 to TRBJ1-5, with 9 bases identical to TRBD1. The CDR3 extends over 14 amino acids. V dropped 6 bases and J dropped 7; count of bases not matched to a gene: 7. CDR1 is SNHLY and CDR2 is FYNNEI in the germline V gene. In nucleotides, the CDR3 is TGTGCCAGCAGGGATACAGGGGGCAGGCAGCCCCAGCATTTT. This translates into CASRDTGGRQPQHF.

This clone came up once. The chain recombines TRBV28 with TRBJ2-7; 9 bases are a match to TRBD1. CDR1 is MDHEN and CDR2 is SYDVKM in the germline V gene. The CDR3 loop spans 13 amino acids. Losses at the gene ends were 7 bases for V and 4 bases for J; bases not matched to a gene: 5. The CDR3 DNA reads as TGTGCCAGCAACCGACAGGGGGTGTACGAGCAGTACGTC. Its translation is CASNRQGVYEQYV.